This T cell receptor beta chain was identified in a study of blood T cell repertoires in COVID-19. TCRdb keeps only in-frame clones here, not all; method: immunoSEQ multiplex PCR. The sample includes 490,000 or so clones, more than 85% of them seen just once. This CDR3 has 14 residues. In germline, CDR1 is SGHRS, CDR2 YFSETQ. V shed 7 bases and J 6 bases; nucleotides not matched to a gene: 10. This rearrangement joins TRBV5-1 to TRBJ2-3; 8 bases fit TRBD1. This TCR derives from a woman aged 55-70 years who had recovered from COVID-19. Sequenced input: PBMCs or T cells enriched from blood (not recorded which). The CDR3: CASRQGYNLDTQYF. CDR3 in DNA: TGCGCCAGCCGACAGGGGTATAATTTGGATACGCAGTATTTT.